This TCR beta chain stems from a study of CD8+ T cells in alopecia areata. Study results and caveats: On tofacitinib, scalp and blood still held many of the expanded lesional clones. Lesional scalp exceeded normal scalp in clonality, especially in alopecia totalis/universalis.

As for treatment: oral pan-JAK inhibitor, 5-10 mg twice daily. Obtained from alopecia areata patients were lesional scalp punch biopsies along with peripheral blood. The researchers isolated CD4+ and CD8+ T cells from PBMCs by sorting. Extraction and reverse transcription of RNA yielded cDNA as the sequencing template. Assay used: immunoSEQ multiplex PCR; TCRdb lists only in-frame clones, some missing. This repertoire shows about 210,000 clones, 50% to 70% found once; its top ten account for 1.6%. On this clone: The antigen remains undetermined.

After removal of 4 bases from V and 1 base from J, the junction contained 4 bases not matched to a gene. This CDR3 spans 15 amino acids. The germline V gene has CDR1 SGDLS and CDR2 YYNGEE. The chain is built from TRBV9 and TRBJ2-2; 7 bases agree with TRBD1. Sequencing used CD4+ T cells sorted from blood, obtained at week 4, from a patient treated with tofacitinib. The receptor's source is a human donor with alopecia areata. The chain's CDR3 is CASSLGTENTGELFF. The CDR3 DNA reads as TGTGCCAGCAGCCTGGGGACAGAGAACACCGGGGAGCTGTTTTTT.